These T cell receptor beta chains were read from a single sample in a study of cytomegalovirus exposure and HLA in healthy donors. The protocol was immunoSEQ multiplex PCR, while the TCRdb copy is restricted to in-frame clones and leaves out a portion. Among about 150,000 clones listed, less than 90% were seen once. The specimen was PBMCs. These receptors were obtained from a man between 18 and 35 years old in good health and CMV-seronegative. The CDR3 runs from the conserved cysteine through the conserved F or W. Each record gives: clone size, D gene, J gene, V gene, CDR3 DNA, CDR3 protein. A D gene is named only where the DNA matches it firmly. Size tells how often a clone was seen (once, few, many) or the class of an expanded clone, and some rows leave it out.

clone_size: -; d_call: TRBD1; j_call: TRBJ2-1; v_call: TRBV29-1; cdr3_nt: TGCAGCGTTGGGGGGGGGACAGGGAACAATGAGCAGTTCTTC; cdr3_aa: CSVGGGTGNNEQFF
clone_size: -; d_call: -; j_call: TRBJ1-2; v_call: TRBV7-9; cdr3_nt: TGTTCCAGCAGCTTATCGCCCGCCACCGGGTGGGAGGGCTACACCTTC; cdr3_aa: CSSSLSPATGWEGYTF
clone_size: -; d_call: -; j_call: TRBJ2-7; v_call: TRBV9; cdr3_nt: TGTGCCAGCAGCGTAGGGGGCAACTACGAGCAGTACTTC; cdr3_aa: CASSVGGNYEQYF
clone_size: -; d_call: -; j_call: TRBJ2-2; v_call: TRBV19; cdr3_nt: TGTGCCAGTAGAAGGAGCTTGGCTAGCCAGAACACCGGGGAGCTGTTTTTT; cdr3_aa: CASRRSLASQNTGELFF
clone_size: -; d_call: TRBD2; j_call: TRBJ2-2; v_call: TRBV28; cdr3_nt: TGTGCCAGCAGTCCTCCTAGCGGGGGAACCGGGGAGCTGTTTTTT; cdr3_aa: CASSPPSGGTGELFF
clone_size: -; d_call: TRBD1; j_call: TRBJ1-4; v_call: TRBV5-1; cdr3_nt: TGCGCCAGCAGCCTTACAGGGGGAACCAATGAAAAACTGTTTTTT; cdr3_aa: CASSLTGGTNEKLFF
clone_size: once; d_call: -; j_call: TRBJ2-7; v_call: TRBV7-9; cdr3_nt: TGTGCCAGCAGCTTCTTTGCCGGGGTCAGAGGCTACGAGCAGTACTTC; cdr3_aa: CASSFFAGVRGYEQYF
clone_size: -; d_call: -; j_call: TRBJ2-3; v_call: TRBV6-6; cdr3_nt: TGTGCCAGCAGCAGGGGATTCCACACAGATACGCAGTATTTT; cdr3_aa: CASSRGFHTDTQYF
clone_size: once; d_call: -; j_call: TRBJ2-2; v_call: TRBV11-3; cdr3_nt: TGTGCCAGCAGCTCCAGGACGGGAACCGGGGAGCTGTTTTTT; cdr3_aa: CASSSRTGTGELFF
clone_size: -; d_call: -; j_call: TRBJ2-7; v_call: TRBV5-6; cdr3_nt: TGTGCCAGCAGCTTGAGCGGCGAGCAGTACTTC; cdr3_aa: CASSLSGEQYF
clone_size: -; d_call: TRBD2; j_call: TRBJ2-1; v_call: TRBV9; cdr3_nt: TGTGCCAGCAGCGTATCACTAGCGGGGAGCTCCTACAATGAGCAGTTCTTC; cdr3_aa: CASSVSLAGSSYNEQFF
clone_size: -; d_call: -; j_call: TRBJ2-7; v_call: TRBV6-6; cdr3_nt: TGTGCCAGCAGTTACGCGGACAGAACCTACGAGCAGTACTTC; cdr3_aa: CASSYADRTYEQYF
clone_size: -; d_call: TRBD2; j_call: TRBJ2-7; v_call: TRBV28; cdr3_nt: TGTGCCAGCAGCCCTCGTCTGCAGCGGGGGTTCTCAAGATCCTACGAGCAGTACTTC; cdr3_aa: CASSPRLQRGFSRSYEQYF
clone_size: once; d_call: -; j_call: TRBJ2-3; v_call: TRBV19; cdr3_nt: TGTGCCAGTAGTATGGGAGGGGGTGGGGGCACAGATACGCAGTATTTT; cdr3_aa: CASSMGGGGGTDTQYF
clone_size: -; d_call: TRBD1; j_call: TRBJ2-1; v_call: TRBV7-9; cdr3_nt: TGTGCCAGCAGCAGATTGGACAGGGACAATGAGCAGTTCTTC; cdr3_aa: CASSRLDRDNEQFF
clone_size: -; d_call: TRBD2; j_call: TRBJ2-1; v_call: TRBV2; cdr3_nt: TGTGCCAGCAGTGAGCAGGGACTAGCGGGAGGAAATGAGCAGTTCTTC; cdr3_aa: CASSEQGLAGGNEQFF
clone_size: -; d_call: -; j_call: TRBJ1-2; v_call: TRBV16; cdr3_nt: TGTGCCAGCAGCCTTCATGGAGTATTCTACACCTTC; cdr3_aa: CASSLHGVFYTF
clone_size: -; d_call: TRBD1; j_call: TRBJ2-1; v_call: TRBV6-5; cdr3_nt: TGTGCCAGCAGTCGGACAGGTGAGCAGTTCTTC; cdr3_aa: CASSRTGEQFF
clone_size: -; d_call: TRBD1; j_call: TRBJ2-3; v_call: TRBV5-1; cdr3_nt: TGCGCCAGCAGCCCAGGACAGGCTAGCACAGATACGCAGTATTTT; cdr3_aa: CASSPGQASTDTQYF
clone_size: -; d_call: -; j_call: TRBJ2-1; v_call: TRBV11-2; cdr3_nt: TGTGCCAGCAGCTTAGGCCTTAGCAATGAGCAGTTCTTC; cdr3_aa: CASSLGLSNEQFF
clone_size: -; d_call: -; j_call: TRBJ2-7; v_call: TRBV29-1; cdr3_nt: TGCAGCGTTGAAGATCTATCGAGCCTACCAGGGAACGAGCAGTACTTC; cdr3_aa: CSVEDLSSLPGNEQYF
clone_size: once; d_call: TRBD2; j_call: TRBJ2-1; v_call: TRBV7-7; cdr3_nt: TGTGCCAGCAGCTCCGGACTAGCGGGTGAGCAGTTCTTC; cdr3_aa: CASSSGLAGEQFF
clone_size: once; d_call: -; j_call: TRBJ1-5; v_call: TRBV27; cdr3_nt: TGTGCCAGCAGTCAAGGGGAGGGTCAGCCCCAGCATTTT; cdr3_aa: CASSQGEGQPQHF
clone_size: -; d_call: -; j_call: TRBJ1-1; v_call: TRBV4-1; cdr3_nt: TGCGCCAGCAGCCAAGAGAGGACAAGAGAGAACACTGAAGCTTTCTTT; cdr3_aa: CASSQERTRENTEAFF
clone_size: -; d_call: -; j_call: TRBJ2-7; v_call: TRBV7-9; cdr3_nt: TGTTCCAGCAGCCCGTTGGGCGGGCTAGTATCCTACGAGCAGTACTTC; cdr3_aa: CSSSPLGGLVSYEQYF
clone_size: -; d_call: -; j_call: TRBJ1-1; v_call: TRBV5-7; cdr3_nt: TGTGCCAGCAGCCTCGCCGGGACACCGAACACTGAAGCTTTCTTT; cdr3_aa: CASSLAGTPNTEAFF
clone_size: -; d_call: -; j_call: TRBJ2-7; v_call: TRBV6-6; cdr3_nt: TGTGCCAGCAGTTACTCTGTCAGGGCCGAGCAGTACTTC; cdr3_aa: CASSYSVRAEQYF
clone_size: -; d_call: -; j_call: TRBJ2-5; v_call: TRBV27; cdr3_nt: TGTGCCAGCAGCTGGCTCCCCTCCCAAGAGACCCAGTACTTC; cdr3_aa: CASSWLPSQETQYF
clone_size: once; d_call: -; j_call: TRBJ1-5; v_call: TRBV28; cdr3_nt: TGTGCCAGCAGTTTACAGGGGCGGACCAATCAGCCCCAGCATTTT; cdr3_aa: CASSLQGRTNQPQHF
clone_size: few; d_call: -; j_call: TRBJ1-3; v_call: TRBV6-6; cdr3_nt: TGTGCCAGCAGTTTCGGTAACTCTGGAAACACCATATATTTT; cdr3_aa: CASSFGNSGNTIYF
clone_size: -; d_call: TRBD1; j_call: TRBJ1-2; v_call: TRBV28; cdr3_nt: TGTGCCAGCAGTTTAGGGACAGGGGCGCCCTATGGCTACACCTTC; cdr3_aa: CASSLGTGAPYGYTF
clone_size: -; d_call: -; j_call: TRBJ2-5; v_call: TRBV27; cdr3_nt: TGTGCCAGCAGTCTAACAAGAAGGGGGATTGAAGAGACCCAGTACTTC; cdr3_aa: CASSLTRRGIEETQYF
clone_size: -; d_call: -; j_call: TRBJ2-1; v_call: TRBV9; cdr3_nt: TGTGCCAGCAGCGTAGGGGGCTGGAATGAGCAGTTCTTC; cdr3_aa: CASSVGGWNEQFF
clone_size: -; d_call: -; j_call: TRBJ1-5; v_call: TRBV21-1; cdr3_nt: TGTGCCAGCAGCACGGGGACAGGCAGCAATCAGCCCCAGCATTTT; cdr3_aa: CASSTGTGSNQPQHF
clone_size: -; d_call: TRBD1; j_call: TRBJ2-5; v_call: TRBV7-3; cdr3_nt: TGTGCCAGCAGCTTAAGGGCCGGACAGGGGGAGACCCAGTACTTC; cdr3_aa: CASSLRAGQGETQYF
clone_size: -; d_call: TRBD1; j_call: TRBJ2-2; v_call: TRBV11-1; cdr3_nt: TGTGCCAGCACGACCGGGACAGGGGTGAACAGACAGAGCGGGGAGCTGTTTTTT; cdr3_aa: CASTTGTGVNRQSGELFF
clone_size: -; d_call: -; j_call: TRBJ2-7; v_call: TRBV6-5; cdr3_nt: TGTGCCAGCAGTTACAGCAGGGTTGACCACGAGCAGTACTTC; cdr3_aa: CASSYSRVDHEQYF
clone_size: -; d_call: -; j_call: TRBJ1-4; v_call: TRBV7-8; cdr3_nt: TGTGCCAGCACCCCTGGGCTGGGACACTCTAATGAAAAACTGTTTTTT; cdr3_aa: CASTPGLGHSNEKLFF
clone_size: -; d_call: -; j_call: TRBJ2-4; v_call: TRBV6-1; cdr3_nt: TGTGCCAGCAGTGCAGGGCCTCAGTACTTC; cdr3_aa: CASSAGPQYF
clone_size: -; d_call: TRBD2; j_call: TRBJ2-5; v_call: TRBV27; cdr3_nt: TGTGCCAGCAGTTCACTAGCGGGAGGGCCTGAGACCCAGTACTTC; cdr3_aa: CASSSLAGGPETQYF
clone_size: -; d_call: -; j_call: TRBJ1-6; v_call: TRBV5-1; cdr3_nt: TGCGCCAGCGGCGAGGGAGCTCAGGAGAATTCACCCCTCCACTTT; cdr3_aa: CASGEGAQENSPLHF
clone_size: -; d_call: -; j_call: TRBJ1-1; v_call: TRBV15; cdr3_nt: TGTGCCACCAGCAGCAAGGCAGGGTATTACACTGAAGCTTTCTTT; cdr3_aa: CATSSKAGYYTEAFF
clone_size: -; d_call: TRBD1; j_call: TRBJ2-1; v_call: TRBV7-2; cdr3_nt: TGTGCCAGCAGCTCGGGACAGGGTCGTATTGAGCAGTTCTTC; cdr3_aa: CASSSGQGRIEQFF
clone_size: -; d_call: TRBD1; j_call: TRBJ2-7; v_call: TRBV28; cdr3_nt: TGTGCCAGCTCGATCTCGGGACAGAACTACGAGCAGTACTTC; cdr3_aa: CASSISGQNYEQYF
clone_size: -; d_call: TRBD1; j_call: TRBJ2-5; v_call: TRBV5-1; cdr3_nt: TGCGCCAGCAGCTTGTCGAGACAGGGGGAAGAGACCCAGTACTTC; cdr3_aa: CASSLSRQGEETQYF
clone_size: -; d_call: TRBD1; j_call: TRBJ2-7; v_call: TRBV6-1; cdr3_nt: TGTGCCAGCAGTGACCAGGGGGCGGGACCCACCTACGAGCAGTACTTC; cdr3_aa: CASSDQGAGPTYEQYF
clone_size: -; d_call: TRBD2; j_call: TRBJ2-5; v_call: TRBV6-1; cdr3_nt: TGTGCTGCCAGCGGGGGCCGGCGAGAGACCCAGTACTTC; cdr3_aa: CAASGGRRETQYF
clone_size: -; d_call: -; j_call: TRBJ1-3; v_call: TRBV5-8; cdr3_nt: TGTGCCAGCAGCTTGTCCCTGACAGCGACCGTGGGAAACACCATATATTTT; cdr3_aa: CASSLSLTATVGNTIYF
clone_size: -; d_call: TRBD1; j_call: TRBJ2-7; v_call: TRBV6-5; cdr3_nt: TGTGCCAGCAGTACACCCCGGACAGGATCCTACGAGCAGTACTTC; cdr3_aa: CASSTPRTGSYEQYF
clone_size: -; d_call: -; j_call: TRBJ1-2; v_call: TRBV6-6; cdr3_nt: TGTGCCAGCAGTGCACAGGGAAACTATGGCTACACCTTC; cdr3_aa: CASSAQGNYGYTF
clone_size: -; d_call: TRBD2; j_call: TRBJ2-7; v_call: TRBV2; cdr3_nt: TGTGCCAGCAGGGTCCGGACTAGCGGGAGTCACCCCTGGGAGCAGTACTTC; cdr3_aa: CASRVRTSGSHPWEQYF
clone_size: -; d_call: TRBD1; j_call: TRBJ2-1; v_call: TRBV7-9; cdr3_nt: TGTTCCAGCAGCCTTCCAGGGACAGGGGGGTCGGGGCAGTTCTTC; cdr3_aa: CSSSLPGTGGSGQFF
clone_size: few; d_call: -; j_call: TRBJ1-1; v_call: TRBV19; cdr3_nt: TGTGCCAGTAGTTTTCAATCGAACACTGAAGCTTTCTTT; cdr3_aa: CASSFQSNTEAFF
clone_size: once; d_call: -; j_call: TRBJ1-2; v_call: TRBV5-4; cdr3_nt: TGTGCCAGCAGCTTGGTTGCTGCGGCTTATGGCTACACCTTC; cdr3_aa: CASSLVAAAYGYTF
clone_size: -; d_call: -; j_call: TRBJ2-3; v_call: TRBV5-1; cdr3_nt: TGCGCCAGCTCCTTTACCCCGGTCCGGGCAGATACGCAGTATTTT; cdr3_aa: CASSFTPVRADTQYF
clone_size: -; d_call: -; j_call: TRBJ1-2; v_call: TRBV4-1; cdr3_nt: TGCGCCAGCAGCCAAGAGGCGGCAGGGTGGAACTATGGCTACACCTTC; cdr3_aa: CASSQEAAGWNYGYTF
clone_size: -; d_call: -; j_call: TRBJ2-7; v_call: TRBV5-8; cdr3_nt: TGTGCCAGCAGCTTGCCCCAGGAGCAGTACTTC; cdr3_aa: CASSLPQEQYF